This TCR beta chain is drawn from a study of beta chain features in type 1 diabetes. The whole isolated RNA underwent reverse transcription, so sequencing captured expressed TCRB transcripts. Produced via immunoSEQ multiplex PCR; TCRdb's table is partial and in-frame only. The data contain 600,000 or so clones, around an eighth of them seen just once; the ten biggest clones take up nearly 0.04%. This clone was counted a few times. Its target is not known. Overall study results and limits: Type 1 diabetes patients had moderately but significantly shorter TCRB CDR3s in all four CD4+ subsets. A closer apparent resemblance between naive, central memory and Treg TCRB repertoires was seen in patients than in healthy donors.

V shed 8 bases and J 6 bases; nucleotides not matched to a gene: 5. Germline V CDR1 and CDR2: LGHNA, YSLEER. The CDR3 extends over 13 amino acids. The J gene is TRBJ1-2, the V gene TRBV4-3; 11 bases agree with TRBD1. This TCR derives from a man between 18 and 29 years old with type 1 diabetes. The specimen sequenced was naive CD4+ T cells from blood. CDR3 amino acids: CASGWTGGDGYTF. CDR3 bases: TGCGCCAGCGGCTGGACAGGGGGCGATGGCTACACCTTC.